This T cell receptor beta chain was recovered during a study of T cells in Graves' hyperthyroidism and ophthalmopathy (dated by TCRdb to 2018 to 2020). Broadly, across the study: Peripheral blood samples were taken at initial diagnosis, before any treatment was given. To identify distinguishing TCR V-J signatures, a discovery cohort of some 99 patients was used, comprising 43 with Graves' ophthalmopathy and some 60 with stable Graves' hyperthyroidism. In six Graves' hyperthyroidism patients, the study also compared T-cell repertoires from thyroid tissue with T-cell repertoires from blood. The paper reports TCR Vbeta CDR3 sequencing of fewer than 150 peripheral blood samples: under 45 ophthalmopathy, about 75 hyperthyroidism and about 17 progressor patients. Whether ophthalmopathy could be predicted prospectively was tested in an independent validation cohort made up of under 20 hyperthyroidism patients plus 17 patients who later progressed to ophthalmopathy. The approximately 95 discovery patients were divided at random into training and test sets in a 7:3 ratio. Following sampling, methimazole starting at 30 mg daily was given to hyperthyroidism patients, and high-dose intravenous methylprednisolone was given to ophthalmopathy patients. General findings and caveats noted by the study authors: A model built on a 13 V-J signature distinguished ophthalmopathy from stable hyperthyroidism, reaching 85% to 90% sensitivity and under 84% specificity in cross-validation and 80%/75% in testing. Sample size was not statistically predetermined, and blinding of investigators to group allocation was not performed. During validation, the model predicted progression to ophthalmopathy a median of approximately 6 months ahead of onset, with more than 55% sensitivity and 72% to 80% specificity. Most expanded thyroid clonotypes (frequency above 0.001) were also detected in blood, a finding suggesting that blood repertoires may reflect thyroid immune responses.

The TCR beta CDR3 regions were amplified from the RNA transcripts. The first round of RT-PCR for the TCR CDR3 was performed with the HTBI primer set and the Qiagen OneStep RT-PCR kit. A second multiplex PCR round built the libraries, followed by size selection and purification. Libraries were sequenced paired-end with 100 bp reads on an Illumina HiSeq2000. Per the original workflow: Raw data were processed with SOAPnuke, discarding reads with adapters, uncalled bases, mean Phred below 15, or no exact constant-primer or identifier match. COPE v1.2.5 was used to merge the high-quality paired reads, and each unique nucleotide sequence was defined as a clonotype. MiTCR v1.1 was used to align clonotypes to the IMGT TRBV, TRBD and TRBJ reference segments. Only V-J combinations with frequency above 0.0001, covering roughly 99% of repertoires, were analysed. The TCS score was defined as the ratio of F50 (clonal expansion) to E x V (chaos), calculated using BLOSUM62-based TCRdist between CDR3 peptides within each V-J. Welch's t-statistics and random forest reduced roughly 540 V-J features to some 14, which were used in a naive Bayes classifier (R e1071). TCRdb reprocessing: public reads trimmed at Q25 with fastp, clones called with MiXCR, in-frame beta chains kept. Every entry covers one CDR3 protein and lists the most common genes and DNA from its rows. TCRdb, rather than the study authors, made the V and J calls. Within this sample are around 350,000 distinct CDR3 sequences, with 15% to 20% of them counted one time only. Around 3.4% of the sample comes from the top ten.

Between the V and J ends, shortened by 8 bases and 5 bases respectively, the junction contains 22 bases. The CDR3 spans 17 residues, from the cysteine through the phenylalanine. Of all the DNA, just the CDR3 is kept, 51 bases in frame from base 1. In the germline V gene (reference sequence), CDR1 corresponds to MNHEY and CDR2 to SMNVEV. A patient counted as having stable Graves' hyperthyroidism if no progression to ophthalmopathy occurred over 18 months of follow-up. The hyperthyroidism patients were between 18 and 65 years old and newly diagnosed, with a disease duration of less than 2 months. Any patient with an uncontrolled infection, another autoimmune disease, pregnancy or lactation was excluded. Clinical symptoms, serum thyroxine and TRAb, thyroid ultrasound, and orbital computed tomography formed the basis for the diagnoses. PBMCs were separated from roughly 10 ml of fresh peripheral blood using Ficoll-Paque density gradient centrifugation. Total RNA was extracted using Trizol reagent, and RNA quality was assessed on an Agilent 2100 Bioanalyzer.

This clonotype was detected ten times or more. There is no known antigen for this receptor. Base qualities are not at hand, and no much larger clone is one base apart. This receptor chain uses TRBV27 and TRBJ1-6, and perhaps TRBD1 as D gene, on 5 matching bases. The sequencing input was blood. The sequence derives from a woman younger than 30 with Graves' hyperthyroidism. The CDR3 sequence is CASRFSTGGRNNSPLHF. The base sequence is TGTGCCAGCCGCTTCTCTACCGGGGGACGAAATAATTCACCCCTCCACTTT.